Detailed here is one T cell receptor (beta chain). Trimming removed 4 bases at V and 0 bases at J, with 4 bases between. The CDR3 length is 13 residues. CDR1 and CDR2 (germline): GTSNPN, SVGIG (reference sequence). In the authors' workflow: The authors estimated nucleated cell counts from reference gene primer amplification. The repertoire was sequenced with immunoSEQ multiplex PCR; TCRdb's copy has only in-frame clones and lacks some. That table supplies the V and J calls and clone size; D and trimming were determined from the DNA. In the table there are some 250,000 clones, 70% to 90% of which are singletons. The sample originates from a study of blood T cell repertoires in COVID-19.

The clonotype comes from a man aged 18 to 35 who had recovered from COVID-19. This chain uses TRBV30 with TRBJ2-6; unclear D gene. The specimen was PBMCs or T cells enriched from blood (not recorded which). The CDR3 protein is CAWIYSGANVLTF. The CDR3 bases are TGTGCCTGGATCTACTCTGGGGCCAACGTCCTGACTTTC.